This T cell receptor beta chain was profiled in a study of glioma-infiltrating T cells after dendritic cell vaccination. About the research overall: The vaccine used monocyte-derived dendritic cells pulsed overnight with autologous tumor lysate. Study-level points and caveats: The cohort had few patients with full blood and tumor sets.

Points on this clone: Antigen: not known.

The PCR used 60 V beta and 13 J beta primers. Here immunoSEQ multiplex PCR was the method, and the copy in TCRdb shows in-frame clones only, minus some. The table lists approximately 85,000 clones, 75% to 90% of them singletons. This CDR3 is built from 16 residues. CDR1 is MGHDK and CDR2 is SYGVNS in the germline V gene. Trimming stripped 4 bases from V and 9 bases from J, with 22 bases between. Noted time point: after dendritic cell vaccination, including at tumor progression/relapse. All glioblastoma patients lacked an isocitrate dehydrogenase mutation. The V gene is TRBV25-1, the J gene TRBJ2-1; perhaps TRBD2 as D (6 bases). The sequence derives from a human donor with glioblastoma. The material was blood, obtained after dendritic cell vaccination. The CDR3 nucleotides read TGTGCCAGCAGTGTTCCGACTAGAGGACCTTGGGGTGAGCAGTTCTTC. It codes for CASSVPTRGPWGEQFF.